This TCR beta chain was profiled in a study of blood T cells in healthy people across ages. Whole-study findings and limits: Diversity estimated from one million T cells was considered an underestimate.

This clonotype was counted a few times. Its antigen is unidentified. Sample-barcoded 5' priming and a J-beta primer mix drove a second PCR of about 7 to 11 cycles. TCRdb passed the 5' RACE reads through MiXCR, listing each CDR3 protein once. The repertoire consists of about 1,800,000 distinct CDR3 sequences, with 28% occurring once and the leading ten covering 7.7%. Donors each provided around 10 milliliters of peripheral blood. Every sample yielded at least 6.5 million isolated PBMCs. Per sample, at least 6 micrograms of total RNA were extracted. Per germline, CDR1 DFQATT and CDR2 SNEGSKA (reference sequence). There are 16 residues in the CDR3. The J segment lost 4 bases and the V segment lost 7 bases, leaving 11 bases of the junction unmatched.

The V call is TRBV20-1, the J call TRBJ2-2; TRBD2 aligns across 11 bases. What was sequenced was blood. The TCR sequence derives from a woman between 25 and 40 years old in good health. In DNA, the CDR3 is TGCAGTGTCCCGAGCTTAGCGGGAGGGCCCACCGGGGAGCTGTTTTTT. Its translation is CSVPSLAGGPTGELFF.